Below, 3 T cell receptor beta chains from the same sample are listed, as sequenced in a study of OX40 agonist ivuxolimab in advanced cancers. The assay was immunoSEQ multiplex PCR, and TCRdb's table has in-frame clones only and misses some. The sample holds tens of thousands of clones; around 86% are singletons and the top ten take about 0.3%. The material was CD4+ or CD8+ T cells sorted from blood, obtained in a trial of the OX40 agonist ivuxolimab. Every receptor here comes from an adult with an advanced solid tumor such as melanoma, head and neck, liver or kidney cancer.

Concerning this clone: The sample holds other DNA sequences that translate to the same CDR3. V usage is TRBV7-9 and J usage is TRBJ1-3; tentative D call: TRBD1 (6 bases). There are 14 residues in the CDR3. Germline CDR1 and CDR2: SEHNR and FQNEAQ (reference sequence). The V and J ends lost 7 bases and 0 bases respectively, with 10 bases between them. CDR3 DNA: TGTGCCAGCAACCCAGGGGCCTCTGGAAACACCATATATTTT. It is translated as CASNPGASGNTIYF.

The chain uses TRBV27 and TRBJ2-7, with D possibly called TRBD1 or TRBD2 (5 bases each). The CDR3 extends over 15 amino acids. CDR1 and CDR2 from the germline V gene are MNHEY and SMNVEV (reference sequence). Trimming shortened V by 2 bases and J by 3 bases, and 14 bases separated the two germline ends. The CDR3 DNA reads as TGTGCCAGCAGTTTAAAGGTAGGGGACGTCTACGAGCAGTACTTC. Translation gives CASSLKVGDVYEQYF.

The chain has TRBV7-6 and TRBJ1-3; D possibly corresponds to TRBD1 (5 bases). Germline CDR1 reads SGHVS; CDR2 reads FNYEAQ. The length of the CDR3 is 18 residues. V was clipped by 5 bases and J by 0 bases, with 20 bases between them. The CDR3 protein is CASSPRWGSGDSGNTIYF. As DNA, the CDR3 is TGTGCCAGCAGCCCCAGGTGGGGCTCGGGGGACTCTGGAAACACCATATATTTT.